This section outlines one T cell receptor (beta chain) sequence together with its context. The antigen is not known. Expressed TCRB transcripts were sequenced because the isolated RNA had all been reverse transcribed beforehand. Method: immunoSEQ multiplex PCR; TCRdb's copy keeps in-frame clones and lacks some. The table lists about 700,000 clones, around an eighth of them singletons, with approximately 0.021% in the top ten. This record belongs to a study of beta chain features in type 1 diabetes. Study-wide background: Sorted cells numbering roughly 100,000,000 were examined across all samples.

Study conclusions and caveats: Compared to healthy donors, patients appeared to have naive, central memory and Treg TCRB repertoires that were more alike. Diminished insertions and augmented deletions at VDJ junctions characterized type 1 diabetes patients. Among patients with Type 1 diabetes, TCRB CDR3s were moderately but significantly shorter in every one of the four CD4+ subsets.

Trimming took off 5 bases at V and 0 bases at J, with 10 bases between the two ends. The CDR3 loop spans 13 amino acids. Germline V gives CDR1 GTSNPN, CDR2 SVGIG (reference sequence). Sequenced: naive CD4+ T cells from blood. The rearrangement joins TRBV30 to TRBJ1-1; the D is unclear. The receptor was derived from a young man with type 1 diabetes. The CDR3 region is CAWEAGMNTEAFF. CDR3 nucleotide sequence: TGTGCCTGGGAGGCTGGGATGAACACTGAAGCTTTCTTT.